This T cell receptor beta chain was sequenced in a study of CD8+ T cells in alopecia areata. Sequencing relied on a cDNA template that was reverse transcribed from extracted RNA. The data were produced by immunoSEQ multiplex PCR, yet TCRdb's version contains in-frame clones alone and is incomplete. The top ten hold approximately 17% of the sample, which has about 40,000 clones, approximately 92% seen once. Notes on this clone: As yet, its antigen is unknown.

This CDR3 has 14 amino acids. Trimming stripped 5 bases from V and 3 bases from J, with 14 bases between. Germline V gives CDR1 LNHDA, CDR2 SQIVND (reference sequence). Treatment defined: oral pan-JAK inhibitor, 5-10 mg twice daily. Alopecia areata patients provided lesional scalp punch biopsies and peripheral blood. Study-level results: There was only one nonresponder, so it was unclear how baseline CD8+ expansion relates to response.

Specimen: CD8+ T cells sorted from blood, collected at week 24, from a patient treated with tofacitinib. J is TRBJ2-7 and V is TRBV19; weak D call: TRBD1 (6 bases). The receptor was derived from a human donor with alopecia areata. For the CDR3, the DNA is TGTGCCAGTAGTCAGACAGGTATTAGCTACGAGCAGTACTTC. Its translation: CASSQTGISYEQYF. Full variable domain (rest looked up from reference TRBV19 and TRBJ2-7): DGGITQSPKYLFRKEGQNVTLSCEQNLNHDAMYWYRQDPGQGLRLIYYSQIVNDFQKGDIAEGYSVSREKKESFPLTVTSAQKNPTAFYLCASSQTGISYEQYFGPGTRLTVT.